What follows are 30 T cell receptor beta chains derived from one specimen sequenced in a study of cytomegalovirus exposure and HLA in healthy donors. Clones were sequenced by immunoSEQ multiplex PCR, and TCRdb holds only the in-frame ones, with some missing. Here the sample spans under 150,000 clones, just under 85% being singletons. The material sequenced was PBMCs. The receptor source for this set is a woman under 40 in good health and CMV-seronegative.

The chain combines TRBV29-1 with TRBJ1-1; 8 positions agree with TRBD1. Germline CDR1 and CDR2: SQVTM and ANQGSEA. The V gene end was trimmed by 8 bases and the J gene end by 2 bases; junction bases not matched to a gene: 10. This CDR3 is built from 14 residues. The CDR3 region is CSTGRGQANTEAFF. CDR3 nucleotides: TGCAGCACGGGGAGGGGACAGGCTAACACTGAAGCTTTCTTT. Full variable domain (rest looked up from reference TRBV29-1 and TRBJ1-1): SAVISQKPSRDICQRGTSLTIQCQVDSQVTMMFWYRQQPGQSLTLIATANQGSEATYESGFVIDKFPISRPNLTFSTLTVSNMSPEDSSIYLCSTGRGQANTEAFFGQGTRLTVV.

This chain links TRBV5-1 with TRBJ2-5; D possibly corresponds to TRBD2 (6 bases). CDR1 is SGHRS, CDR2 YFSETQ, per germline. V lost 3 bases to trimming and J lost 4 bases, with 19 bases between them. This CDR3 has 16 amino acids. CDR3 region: CASSWGDSAAGETQYF. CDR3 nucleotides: TGCGCCAGCAGCTGGGGGGACTCTGCAGCCGGAGAGACCCAGTACTTC.

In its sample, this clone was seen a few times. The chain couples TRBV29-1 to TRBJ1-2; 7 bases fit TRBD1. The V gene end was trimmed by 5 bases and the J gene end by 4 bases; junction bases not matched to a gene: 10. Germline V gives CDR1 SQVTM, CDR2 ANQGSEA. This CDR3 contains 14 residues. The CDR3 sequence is CSVTGPGGGYGYTF. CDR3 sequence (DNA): TGCAGCGTTACGGGGCCAGGGGGTGGCTATGGCTACACCTTC.

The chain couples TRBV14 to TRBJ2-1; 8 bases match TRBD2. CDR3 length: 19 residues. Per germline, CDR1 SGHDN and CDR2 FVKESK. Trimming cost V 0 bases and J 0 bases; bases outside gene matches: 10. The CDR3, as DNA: TGTGCCAGCAGCCAAGATAGGAGGACTAGCACCACCTCCTACAATGAGCAGTTCTTC. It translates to CASSQDRRTSTTSYNEQFF.

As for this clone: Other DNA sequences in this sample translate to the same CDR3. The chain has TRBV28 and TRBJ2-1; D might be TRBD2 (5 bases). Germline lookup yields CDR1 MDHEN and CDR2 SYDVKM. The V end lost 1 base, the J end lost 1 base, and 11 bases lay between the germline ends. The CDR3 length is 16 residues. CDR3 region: CASSLSGGGSYNEQFF. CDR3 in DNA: TGTGCCAGCAGTTTATCAGGAGGCGGATCCTACAATGAGCAGTTCTTC.

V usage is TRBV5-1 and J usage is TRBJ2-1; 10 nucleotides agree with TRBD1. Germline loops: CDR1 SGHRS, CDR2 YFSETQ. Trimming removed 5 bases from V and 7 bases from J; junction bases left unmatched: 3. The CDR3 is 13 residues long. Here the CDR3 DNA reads TGCGCCAGCAGGGACAGGGGGAGTAATGAGCAGTTCTTC. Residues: CASRDRGSNEQFF.

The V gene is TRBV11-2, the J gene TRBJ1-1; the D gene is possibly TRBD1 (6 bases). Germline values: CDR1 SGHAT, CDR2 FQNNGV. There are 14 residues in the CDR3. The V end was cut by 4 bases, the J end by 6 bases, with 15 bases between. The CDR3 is CASSYRAAFAEAFF. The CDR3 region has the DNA TGTGCCAGCAGCTACAGGGCGGCGTTTGCTGAAGCTTTCTTT.

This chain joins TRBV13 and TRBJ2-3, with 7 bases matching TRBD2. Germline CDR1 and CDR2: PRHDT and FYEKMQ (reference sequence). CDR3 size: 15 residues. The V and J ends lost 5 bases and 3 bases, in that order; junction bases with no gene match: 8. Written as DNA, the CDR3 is TGTGCCAGCAGCAACGGGACTATTTGGACAGATACGCAGTATTTT. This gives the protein CASSNGTIWTDTQYF.

CDR3 region: CASSSGLGYNEQFF. In DNA, the CDR3 is TGTGCCAGCAGCTCGGGACTTGGATACAATGAGCAGTTCTTC. This chain links TRBV7-9 with TRBJ2-1; D is perhaps TRBD2 (6 bases). This CDR3 contains 14 residues. The V gene lost 4 bases and the J gene lost 4 bases, with 11 bases spanning the gap. Germline loops: CDR1 SEHNR, CDR2 FQNEAQ (reference sequence). The full variable domain, completed using reference TRBV7-9 and TRBJ2-1, is DTGVSQNPRHKITKRGQNVTFRCDPISEHNRLYWYRQTLGQGPEFLTYFQNEAQLEKSRLLSDRFSAERPKGSFSTLEIQRTEQGDSAMYLCASSSGLGYNEQFFGPGTRLTVL.

As DNA, the CDR3 is TGCGCCAGCAGGGTCGGACAGTTGGCCTACGAGCAGTACTTC. Translation gives CASRVGQLAYEQYF. V and J are TRBV5-1 and TRBJ2-7, with a possible D match to TRBD1 (6 bases). The V end lost 5 bases, the J end lost 2 bases, and 14 bases lay between the germline ends. The CDR3 contains 14 residues. Germline V gene sequence: CDR1 SGHRS, CDR2 YFSETQ.

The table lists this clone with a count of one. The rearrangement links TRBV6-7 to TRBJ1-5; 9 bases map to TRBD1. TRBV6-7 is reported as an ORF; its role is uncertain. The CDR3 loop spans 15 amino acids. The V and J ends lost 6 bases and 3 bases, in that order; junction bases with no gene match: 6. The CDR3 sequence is CASSCGTGPNQPQHF. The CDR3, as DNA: TGTGCCAGCAGCTGCGGGACAGGGCCCAATCAGCCCCAGCATTTT.

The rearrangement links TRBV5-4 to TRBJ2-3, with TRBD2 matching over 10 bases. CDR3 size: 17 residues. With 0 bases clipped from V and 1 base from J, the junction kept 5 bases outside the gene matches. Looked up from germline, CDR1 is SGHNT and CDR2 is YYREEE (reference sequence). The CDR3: CASSLGLAGARTDTQYF. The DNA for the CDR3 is TGTGCCAGCAGCTTGGGCCTAGCGGGGGCCCGCACAGATACGCAGTATTTT.

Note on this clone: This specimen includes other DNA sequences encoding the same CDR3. CDR3 region: CASSYSAGAGNTIYF. The DNA for the CDR3 is TGTGCCAGCAGTTACTCCGCAGGTGCTGGAAACACCATATATTTT. The rearrangement joins TRBV6-5 to TRBJ1-3, with D uncertain. The V end lost 0 bases, the J end lost 2 bases, and 8 bases lay between the germline ends. The CDR3 extends over 15 amino acids. Germline V lookup: CDR1 MNHEY, CDR2 SVGAGI.

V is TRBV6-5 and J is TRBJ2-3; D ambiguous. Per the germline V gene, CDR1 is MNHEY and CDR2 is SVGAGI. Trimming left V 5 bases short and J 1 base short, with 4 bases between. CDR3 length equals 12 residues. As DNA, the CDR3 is TGTGCCAGCAGTCGCGGCACAGATACGCAGTATTTT. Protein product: CASSRGTDTQYF.

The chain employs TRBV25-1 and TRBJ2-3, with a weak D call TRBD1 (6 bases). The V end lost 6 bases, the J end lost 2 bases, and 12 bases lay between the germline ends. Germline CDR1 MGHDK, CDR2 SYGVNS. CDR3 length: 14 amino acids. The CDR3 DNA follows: TGTGCCAGCAGGGACAGATTGACCACAGATACGCAGTATTTT. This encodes CASRDRLTTDTQYF.

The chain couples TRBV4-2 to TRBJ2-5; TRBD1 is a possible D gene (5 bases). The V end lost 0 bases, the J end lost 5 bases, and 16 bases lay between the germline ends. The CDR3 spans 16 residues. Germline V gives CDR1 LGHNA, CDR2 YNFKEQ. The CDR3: CASSQDQGILGETQYF. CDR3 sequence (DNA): TGTGCCAGCAGCCAAGATCAGGGAATCCTAGGGGAGACCCAGTACTTC.

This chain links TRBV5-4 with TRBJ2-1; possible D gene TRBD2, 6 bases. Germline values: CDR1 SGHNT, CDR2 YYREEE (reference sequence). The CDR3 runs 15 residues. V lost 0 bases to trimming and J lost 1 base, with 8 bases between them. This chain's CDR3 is CASSLASVSYNEQFF. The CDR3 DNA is TGTGCCAGCAGCTTGGCTAGCGTTTCCTACAATGAGCAGTTCTTC.

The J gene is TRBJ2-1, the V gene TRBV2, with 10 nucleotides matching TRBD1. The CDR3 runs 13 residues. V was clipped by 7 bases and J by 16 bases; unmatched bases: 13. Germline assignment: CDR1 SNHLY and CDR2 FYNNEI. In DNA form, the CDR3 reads TGTGCCAGCATTCTTACACCCGGGACAGGGGCTTTCTTC. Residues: CASILTPGTGAFF.

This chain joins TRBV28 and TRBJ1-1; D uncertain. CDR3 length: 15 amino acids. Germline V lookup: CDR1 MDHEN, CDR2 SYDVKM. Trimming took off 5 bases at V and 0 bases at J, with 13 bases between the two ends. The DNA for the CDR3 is TGTGCCAGCAGTACCCCGGGAGGGATGAACACTGAAGCTTTCTTT. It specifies CASSTPGGMNTEAFF.

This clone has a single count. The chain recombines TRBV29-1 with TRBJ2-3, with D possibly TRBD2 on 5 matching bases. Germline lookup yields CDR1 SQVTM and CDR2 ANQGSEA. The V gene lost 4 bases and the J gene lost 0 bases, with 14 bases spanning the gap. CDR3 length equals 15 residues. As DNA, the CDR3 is TGCAGCGTTGGGTCCGGGGTAATCAGCACAGATACGCAGTATTTT. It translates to CSVGSGVISTDTQYF.

CDR3 in amino acids: CAWSAGGFHQPQHF. DNA for the CDR3: TGTGCCTGGAGTGCAGGGGGCTTCCATCAGCCCCAGCATTTT. The rearrangement joins TRBV30 to TRBJ1-5; 8 positions match TRBD1. The J segment lost 5 bases and the V segment lost 1 base, leaving 4 bases of the junction unmatched. CDR1 and CDR2 (germline): GTSNPN, SVGIG (reference sequence). This CDR3 comprises 14 residues.

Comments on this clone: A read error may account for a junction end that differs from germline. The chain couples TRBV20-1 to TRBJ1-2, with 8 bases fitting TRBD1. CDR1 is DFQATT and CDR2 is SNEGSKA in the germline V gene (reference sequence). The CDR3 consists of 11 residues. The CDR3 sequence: CSPERGTGLIF. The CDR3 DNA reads TGCAGCCCAGAAAGAGGGACAGGACTTATCTTC.

The CDR3 bases are TGTGCCAGCAGCTTGCGGGCCGGGGGGGAAAAACTGTTTTTT. Translating gives CASSLRAGGEKLFF. The chain joins TRBV5-6 to TRBJ1-4; possible D gene TRBD1, 5 bases. V was pared by 1 base and J by 8 bases, with 12 bases between. Germline V lookup: CDR1 SGHDT, CDR2 YYEEEE. The CDR3 is 14 residues long.

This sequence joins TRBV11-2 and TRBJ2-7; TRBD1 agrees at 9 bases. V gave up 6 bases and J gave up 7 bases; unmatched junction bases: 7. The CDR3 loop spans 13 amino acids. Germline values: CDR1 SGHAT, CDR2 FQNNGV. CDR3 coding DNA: TGTGCCAGCAGTTTCAGACAGGGGGGGGAGCAGTACTTC. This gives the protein CASSFRQGGEQYF.

The DNA of the CDR3 is TGTGCCAGCAGTTTCCCCAATTCGCGGGGGGCTCAGTATTTT. Protein: CASSFPNSRGAQYF. V usage is TRBV28 and J usage is TRBJ2-3; TRBD2 aligns across 8 bases. The CDR3 sequence is 14 residues long. V lost 3 bases and J lost 12; bases outside the gene matches: 11. CDR1 is MDHEN, CDR2 SYDVKM, per germline.

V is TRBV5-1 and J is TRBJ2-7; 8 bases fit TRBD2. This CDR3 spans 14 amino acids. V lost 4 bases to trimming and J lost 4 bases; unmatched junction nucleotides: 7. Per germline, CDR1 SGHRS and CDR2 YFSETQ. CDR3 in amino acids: CASSPAGGRYEQYF. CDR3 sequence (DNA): TGCGCCAGCAGCCCGGCGGGGGGTCGGTACGAGCAGTACTTC.

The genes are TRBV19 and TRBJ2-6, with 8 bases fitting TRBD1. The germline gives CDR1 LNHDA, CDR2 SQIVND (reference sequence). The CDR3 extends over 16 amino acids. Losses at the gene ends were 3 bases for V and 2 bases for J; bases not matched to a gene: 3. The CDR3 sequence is CASSIQGAPGANVLTF. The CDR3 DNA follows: TGTGCCAGTAGTATCCAGGGGGCGCCTGGGGCCAACGTCCTGACTTTC.

The CDR3 reads CASSRWWFGQGQDYGYTF. The CDR3 nucleotides are TGTGCCAGCAGCAGATGGTGGTTTGGGCAGGGGCAGGACTATGGCTACACCTTC. This rearrangement joins TRBV9 to TRBJ1-2, with D maybe TRBD1 (6 bases). Between the trimmed V and J ends, which lost 4 bases and 3 bases, there was a span of 25 bases. The CDR3 has 18 amino acids. The germline gives CDR1 SGDLS, CDR2 YYNGEE.

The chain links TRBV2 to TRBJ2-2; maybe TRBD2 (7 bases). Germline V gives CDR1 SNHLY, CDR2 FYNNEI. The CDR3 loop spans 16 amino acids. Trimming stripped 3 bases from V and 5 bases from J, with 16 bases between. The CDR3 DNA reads TGTGCCAGCAGTGAGAGGGGGGGGCTAAGTACCGGGGAGCTGTTTTTT. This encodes CASSERGGLSTGELFF.

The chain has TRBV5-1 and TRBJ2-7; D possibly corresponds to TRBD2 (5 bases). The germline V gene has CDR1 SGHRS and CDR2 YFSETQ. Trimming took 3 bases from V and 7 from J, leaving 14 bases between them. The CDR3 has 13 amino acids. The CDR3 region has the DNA TGCGCCAGCAGCTCCCTAGCTTTGGGGGAGCAGTACTTC. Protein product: CASSSLALGEQYF.